Listed here are 11 T cell receptor beta chains from one sample, sequenced in a study of cytomegalovirus exposure and HLA in healthy donors. It was with 60 Vbeta and 13 Jbeta primers that the PCR ran. TCRdb's table, derived via immunoSEQ multiplex PCR, lists solely in-frame clones and lacks some. Of a few hundred thousand clones detected, roughly 80% appear once; the ten largest clones hold 2.5% to 3%. What was sequenced was PBMCs. Receptor source: a man younger than 40 in good health and CMV-seronegative.

The V and J genes are TRBV7-3 and TRBJ2-1; the match to TRBD2 covers 12 bases. After removal of 5 bases from V and 4 bases from J, the junction contained 3 bases not matched to a gene. Looked up from germline, CDR1 is SGHTA and CDR2 is FQGTGA. The CDR3 totals 15 residues. The CDR3 sequence is CASSILAGGYNEQFF. The CDR3 bases are TGTGCCAGCAGCATACTAGCGGGGGGATACAATGAGCAGTTCTTC.

A few counts support this clone. The chain employs TRBV2 and TRBJ1-2; 7 bases match TRBD1. CDR3 size: 15 residues. The germline V gene encodes CDR1 SNHLY and CDR2 FYNNEI. The V and J ends lost 1 base and 4 bases, in that order; junction bases with no gene match: 6. The DNA of the CDR3 is TGTGCCAGCAGTGAAGGCACAGGGGCGCTCTATGGCTACACCTTC. Protein sequence: CASSEGTGALYGYTF.

The chain employs TRBV5-4 and TRBJ2-7, with D uncertain. The CDR3 runs to 12 residues. Deletions cut 1 base from V and 4 bases from J, with 6 bases between. Per germline, CDR1 SGHNT and CDR2 YYREEE (reference sequence). The CDR3 spells CASSLSGYEQYF. The CDR3 region has the DNA TGTGCCAGCAGCTTGTCAGGTTACGAGCAGTACTTC. The complete variable domain, with remaining parts taken from reference TRBV5-4 and TRBJ2-7, reads ETGVTQSPTHLIKTRGQQVTLRCSSQSGHNTVSWYQQALGQGPQFIFQYYREEENGRGNFPPRFSGLQFPNYSSELNVNALELDDSALYLCASSLSGYEQYFGPGTRLTVT.

This clone came up once. The sample has other DNA sequences that encode this CDR3 too. J is TRBJ1-2 and V is TRBV28; 7 bases are shared with TRBD1. J lost 4 bases, V lost 5 bases, and 4 bases had no gene match. This CDR3 region has 13 residues. Germline V lookup: CDR1 MDHEN, CDR2 SYDVKM. The CDR3 nucleotides read TGTGCCAGCAGTCCTGACAGGGTCTATGGCTACACCTTC. It specifies CASSPDRVYGYTF.

The CDR3 DNA follows: TGTGCCAGCAGCGGTCGACTAGCGGGGAACACCGGGGAGCTGTTTTTT. This encodes CASSGRLAGNTGELFF. The chain uses TRBV7-2 and TRBJ2-2, with 10 bases that match TRBD2. The V gene end was trimmed by 5 bases and the J gene end by 1 base; junction bases not matched to a gene: 4. There are 16 residues in the CDR3. Germline V gene lookup returns CDR1 SGHTA and CDR2 FQGNSA.

The chain couples TRBV5-1 to TRBJ2-7; 11 bases align to TRBD1. The V segment lost 0 bases and the J segment 3 bases; nucleotides outside the gene matches: 2. This CDR3 comprises 15 residues. Germline V gene data show CDR1 as SGHRS and CDR2 as YFSETQ. The CDR3 region is CASSLGGTGGYEQYF. The CDR3 nucleotides are TGCGCCAGCAGCTTGGGTGGGACAGGGGGCTACGAGCAGTACTTC.

The rearrangement uses TRBV4-1 and TRBJ2-1; 8 bases are shared with TRBD1. CDR1 and CDR2 from the germline V gene are MGHRA and YSYEKL. V was pared by 2 bases and J by 1 base, with 4 bases of the junction left unmatched. This CDR3 spans 16 amino acids. In nucleotides, the CDR3 is TGCGCCAGCAGCCAACCCCGGACAGGGTCCTACAATGAGCAGTTCTTC. Amino acids: CASSQPRTGSYNEQFF.

The V gene is TRBV7-9, the J gene TRBJ2-1; D call uncertain. Between the trimmed V and J ends, which lost 5 bases and 6 bases, there was a span of 5 bases. CDR3 length: 11 residues. Germline-derived CDR1 and CDR2 are SEHNR and FQNEAQ (reference sequence). The CDR3 loop is CASSPINEQFF. The DNA for the CDR3 is TGTGCCAGCAGCCCCATCAATGAGCAGTTCTTC.

To note about this clone: The sample has other DNA sequences that encode this CDR3 too. This chain connects TRBV5-1 to TRBJ2-7; 12 bases agree with TRBD2. Trimming cost V 4 bases and J 1 base; bases outside gene matches: 3. CDR3 length: 15 residues. CDR1 is SGHRS and CDR2 is YFSETQ in the germline V gene. The CDR3 bases are TGCGCCAGCAGCAGCGGACTAGCGGGGTCCTACGAGCAGTACTTC. This gives the protein CASSSGLAGSYEQYF.

This chain connects TRBV6-6 to TRBJ1-2; D unclear. This CDR3 has 14 amino acids. CDR1 and CDR2 from the germline V gene are MNHNY and SVGAGI (reference sequence). V lost 0 bases and J 4 bases, leaving 9 bases between the germline ends. CDR3 nucleotides: TGTGCCAGCAGTTACTCGGGCGGACTCTATGGCTACACCTTC. This gives the protein CASSYSGGLYGYTF.

The V and J genes are TRBV7-2 and TRBJ2-6; D not certain. CDR3 length: 11 amino acids. Germline CDR1 is SGHTA and CDR2 is FQGNSA. Trimming stripped 8 bases from V and 12 bases from J, with 11 bases between. CDR3 DNA sequence: TGTGCCAGCGGCGACTTACGCGTCCTGACTTTC. This codes for CASGDLRVLTF.